What follows are 20 T cell receptor beta chains derived from one specimen sequenced in a study of blood T cell repertoires in COVID-19. Repertoires were generated with immunoSEQ multiplex PCR, while TCRdb's copy carries only in-frame clones and drops some. The profile shows approximately 160,000 clones, about 90% of them singletons. The sequenced material came from PBMCs or T cells enriched from blood (not recorded which). The source is a woman in her 50s who had recovered from COVID-19.

The genes are TRBV2 and TRBJ2-5, with 9 positions matching TRBD1. CDR3 length: 15 residues. CDR1 SNHLY and CDR2 FYNNEI come from the germline V gene. With 8 bases clipped from V and 3 bases from J, the junction kept 10 bases outside the gene matches. The CDR3 coding sequence is TGTGCCAGCGGGCGAGACAGGGGGGTCGAAGAGACCCAGTACTTC. Protein sequence: CASGRDRGVEETQYF.

The chain employs TRBV27 and TRBJ2-1; D unresolved. Germline values: CDR1 MNHEY, CDR2 SMNVEV (reference sequence). There are 14 residues in the CDR3. V lost 5 bases and J 7 bases, leaving 15 bases between the germline ends. The CDR3 is CASSEAGTGNEQFF. CDR3 bases: TGTGCCAGCAGTGAAGCAGGAACTGGGAATGAGCAGTTCTTC.

The chain recombines TRBV24-1 with TRBJ1-2; 8 nucleotides line up with TRBD1. V dropped 5 bases and J dropped 5; count of bases not matched to a gene: 6. The CDR3 has 14 residues. Germline lookup yields CDR1 KGHDR and CDR2 SFDVKD. The DNA of the CDR3 is TGTGCCACCAGTGGCCGGGACAGGCAATATGGCTACACCTTC. Its protein product is CATSGRDRQYGYTF.

The chain employs TRBV6-5 and TRBJ2-5, with no clear D. The V gene's germline CDR1 is MNHEY and CDR2 SVGAGI. The V and J ends lost 0 bases and 2 bases respectively, with 7 bases between them. This CDR3 is 14 amino acids long. In nucleotides, the CDR3 is TGTGCCAGCAGTTACTCCGAGACTCAAGAGACCCAGTACTTC. Protein: CASSYSETQETQYF.

This sequence joins TRBV4-3 and TRBJ1-4; 11 nucleotides line up with TRBD1. CDR1 and CDR2 (germline): LGHNA, YSLEER. The V and J ends lost 5 bases and 7 bases, in that order; junction bases with no gene match: 6. This CDR3 has 15 amino acids. The CDR3 nucleotides read TGCGCCAGCAGCACGACAGGGACAGGGGGTGAAAAACTGTTTTTT. Amino acid sequence: CASSTTGTGGEKLFF.

The V gene is TRBV6-5, the J gene TRBJ2-5, with 8 bases aligning to TRBD1. The CDR3 runs 13 residues. Germline V lookup: CDR1 MNHEY, CDR2 SVGAGI. The V segment lost 8 bases and the J segment 4 bases; nucleotides outside the gene matches: 6. CDR3 sequence: CASGRGPGETQYF. DNA for the CDR3: TGTGCCAGCGGCAGGGGGCCTGGAGAGACCCAGTACTTC.

This rearrangement joins TRBV19 to TRBJ1-1, with D hard to call. With 6 bases removed from V and 1 base from J, the gap between germline ends came to 6 bases. The germline V gene encodes CDR1 LNHDA and CDR2 SQIVND (reference sequence). This CDR3 contains 12 residues. CDR3 protein: CASRAGNTEAFF. CDR3 nucleotide sequence: TGTGCCAGTAGGGCGGGGAACACTGAAGCTTTCTTT.

The chain joins TRBV15 to TRBJ2-7; TRBD1 matches at 9 bases. J was trimmed by 2 bases and V by 3 bases; bases with no gene match: 5. The CDR3 has 15 amino acids. The germline V gene has CDR1 LNHNV and CDR2 YYDKDF (reference sequence). Written as DNA, the CDR3 is TGTGCCACCAGCAGTGACAGGGGGGTTACCTACGAGCAGTACTTC. Its protein product is CATSSDRGVTYEQYF.

The rearrangement joins TRBV27 to TRBJ1-2, with 7 bases aligning to TRBD1. Germline V lookup: CDR1 MNHEY, CDR2 SMNVEV (reference sequence). The CDR3 extends over 13 amino acids. V dropped 5 bases and J dropped 8; count of bases not matched to a gene: 8. The CDR3 nucleotides read TGTGCCAGCAGTCCGTTACACAGGGGAGGCTACACCTTC. It encodes CASSPLHRGGYTF.

This sequence joins TRBV2 and TRBJ2-3, with 8 bases lining up with TRBD1. With V trimmed by 6 bases and J by 2 bases, 16 bases remained unmatched. CDR3 size: 18 residues. Germline assignment: CDR1 SNHLY and CDR2 FYNNEI. As DNA, the CDR3 is TGTGCCAGCAGCTACTCTAGGACAGGGCGAACCATCACAGATACGCAGTATTTT. Amino acids: CASSYSRTGRTITDTQYF.

This chain joins TRBV4-2 and TRBJ2-2; D remains unclear. Germline V CDR1 and CDR2: LGHNA, YNFKEQ. This CDR3 has 16 amino acids. Deletions cut 0 bases from V and 4 bases from J, with 12 bases between. This CDR3 is CASSQDTESITGELFF. The DNA for the CDR3 is TGTGCCAGCAGCCAAGATACGGAGAGCATCACCGGGGAGCTGTTTTTT.

This sequence joins TRBV10-2 and TRBJ1-1; 7 bases align to TRBD1. Germline values: CDR1 WSHSY, CDR2 SAAADI. V shed 10 bases, J shed 0 bases, and the junction held 11 bases outside the gene matches. CDR3 size: 15 residues. The CDR3 DNA reads TGCGCCACCAAAGACAGGGTAGGGGTGAACACTGAAGCTTTCTTT. Protein sequence: CATKDRVGVNTEAFF.

This clone was observed once. The chain recombines TRBV6-6 with TRBJ1-1; D is undetermined. Trimming cost V 5 bases and J 0 bases, with 7 bases left between them. This CDR3 has 13 residues. CDR1 and CDR2 from the germline V gene are MNHNY and SVGAGI (reference sequence). CDR3 sequence: CASSQTLNTEAFF. The CDR3 DNA follows: TGTGCCAGCAGTCAAACATTGAACACTGAAGCTTTCTTT.

This clone was recorded once. The gene calls are TRBV28 and TRBJ2-3; D might be TRBD1 (5 bases). From germline, CDR1 is MDHEN and CDR2 SYDVKM. V lost 5 bases and J 2 bases, leaving 26 bases between the germline ends. The CDR3 covers 19 residues. The CDR3 sequence is CASSEQAPKKLTSTDTQYF. The CDR3 coding sequence is TGTGCCAGCAGTGAACAGGCCCCGAAAAAATTGACCTCCACAGATACGCAGTATTTT.

The chain carries TRBV27 and TRBJ1-5; 9 nucleotides line up with TRBD1. Germline V lookup: CDR1 MNHEY, CDR2 SMNVEV (reference sequence). V trimming: 2 bases; J trimming: 0 bases; junction bases outside the gene matches: 5. This CDR3 contains 17 residues. CDR3 bases: TGTGCCAGCAGTTTACGTGGACAGGGGTTTAGCAATCAGCCCCAGCATTTT. Amino acids: CASSLRGQGFSNQPQHF.

The rearrangement joins TRBV30 to TRBJ2-2, with TRBD1 as a possible D gene (6 bases). V lost 0 bases and J 6 bases, leaving 8 bases between the germline ends. Germline CDR1 GTSNPN, CDR2 SVGIG (reference sequence). The CDR3 has 13 residues. CDR3 DNA sequence: TGTGCCTGGAGTGTATCAGGGGCCGGGGAGCTGTTTTTT. Protein product: CAWSVSGAGELFF.

The rearrangement uses TRBV11-3 and TRBJ2-3; D perhaps matches TRBD2 (6 bases). V lost 1 base and J 0 bases, leaving 8 bases between the germline ends. The germline gives CDR1 SGHNT, CDR2 YENEEA. The CDR3 contains 15 residues. The CDR3 protein is CASSLVAASTDTQYF. The CDR3, as DNA: TGTGCCAGCAGCTTAGTAGCGGCGAGCACAGATACGCAGTATTTT.

This clone was seen just once. This chain uses TRBV29-1 with TRBJ1-1, with 8 positions matching TRBD1. CDR3 size: 15 residues. The V gene's germline CDR1 is SQVTM and CDR2 ANQGSEA. V lost 0 bases to trimming and J lost 3 bases; unmatched junction nucleotides: 6. The CDR3 region has the DNA TGCAGCGTTGAAGATCCAGGGGGCAGGGACACTGAAGCTTTCTTT. Translation: CSVEDPGGRDTEAFF.

This clone has only one observation. This chain links TRBV18 with TRBJ2-1; TRBD2 aligns across 8 bases. The germline CDR1 and CDR2 sequences are KGHSH and LQKENI. With V trimmed by 1 base and J by 9 bases, 5 bases remained unmatched. This CDR3 has 14 amino acids. CDR3 loop: CASSPRREASEQFF. The CDR3 DNA reads TGTGCCAGCTCACCACGGCGGGAGGCAAGTGAGCAGTTCTTC.

The V and J genes are TRBV9 and TRBJ2-5; TRBD2 agrees at 8 bases. The CDR3 is made up of 14 amino acids. V gave up 5 bases and J gave up 2 bases; unmatched junction bases: 5. The germline V gene has CDR1 SGDLS and CDR2 YYNGEE. CDR3 loop: CASSVLAGQETQYF. The CDR3 DNA follows: TGTGCCAGCAGTGTATTAGCGGGACAAGAGACCCAGTACTTC.